The TCR beta chain described here comes from a study of Graves' ophthalmopathy and Graves' hyperthyroidism. Study-level points and caveats: Most expanded clonotypes from thyroid (those above 0.001 frequency) were also found in blood. A classifier, a 13-signature model, separated ophthalmopathy from stable hyperthyroidism with more than 85% sensitivity and approximately 80% specificity.

Beta-chain TCR CDR3 regions were amplified from RNA transcripts. The first-round RT-PCR employed HTBI primers together with the Qiagen OneStep RT-PCR kit. A multiplex PCR was then performed as the second round. Each CDR3 protein gets one entry after TCRdb re-called the multiplex PCR reads with MiXCR. The table has over 150,000 distinct CDR3 sequences, roughly two fifths seen once. The CDR3 length is 14 residues. Trimming removed 6 bases at V and 6 bases at J, with 17 bases between. Per germline, CDR1 MNHEY and CDR2 SVGEGT. This clonotype was counted ten times or more. Its antigen is unknown. Ineligible for inclusion were patients with other autoimmune diseases, uncontrolled infections, pregnancy or lactation.

The chain carries TRBV6-2 or TRBV6-3 and TRBJ1-2, with D perhaps TRBD1 (5 bases). The sample taken for sequencing was peripheral blood. This clonotype was obtained from a woman between 35 and 50 years old with Graves' ophthalmopathy. The CDR3 bases are TGTGCCAGCAGAAAGGACGGACCGGGGGATGGCTACACCTTC. Encoded protein: CASRKDGPGDGYTF.